The entry that follows covers one TCR beta chain sequence. These data originate in a study of blood T cell repertoires in COVID-19. Study context: Sites across the United States, Italy and Spain contributed samples from acute and convalescent COVID-19. From T cells, B-cell-depleted T cells, or PBMCs came the material, which was cDNA or gDNA.

In the authors' methods: From reference gene primer amplification, estimates of nucleated cell counts were derived. Produced via immunoSEQ multiplex PCR; TCRdb's table is partial and in-frame only. The V and J calls and clone size are taken from that table; D and trimming were inferred from the DNA. Here the sample spans 300,000 or so clones, around 86% being singletons. Trimming left V 0 bases short and J 0 bases short, with 9 bases between. Germline loops: CDR1 ENHRY, CDR2 SYGVKD. There are 15 residues in the CDR3. The TCR was taken from a man aged 45-65 years with active or convalescent COVID-19. This chain links TRBV10-3 with TRBJ2-7; D uncertain. Material: peripheral blood. The CDR3 sequence: CAISESNPGSYEQYF. CDR3 in DNA: TGTGCCATCAGTGAGTCGAACCCGGGCTCCTACGAGCAGTACTTC.